Presented here are 8 T cell receptor beta chains from one specimen sequenced in a study of cytomegalovirus exposure and HLA in healthy donors. Clones were read by immunoSEQ multiplex PCR, and TCRdb kept only the in-frame ones, dropping some. Among more than 85,000 clones, around nine tenths were seen once, and the ten largest hold 2% to 2.5%. Sequencing was carried out using PBMCs. The receptor source for this set is a woman aged 18-29 years in good health and CMV-seronegative.

This clone was found once. The chain carries TRBV10-1 and TRBJ2-7, with 7 bases identical to TRBD1. The CDR3 runs to 16 residues. Germline trimming cut 1 base from V and 4 bases from J; bases unmatched to any gene: 10. CDR1 is WNHNN, CDR2 SYGVQD, per germline (reference sequence). As DNA, the CDR3 is TGCGCCAGCAGTGAGTTCATGCACAGGGGTAAGTACGAGCAGTACTTC. Amino acids: CASSEFMHRGKYEQYF.

This clone came up many times. This chain links TRBV28 with TRBJ2-7; 9 nucleotides match TRBD2. The germline gives CDR1 MDHEN, CDR2 SYDVKM. This CDR3 is built from 17 residues. With V trimmed by 0 bases and J by 4 bases, 10 bases remained unmatched. CDR3 sequence reads: CASSLWAAGLAGYEQYF. As DNA, the CDR3 is TGTGCCAGCAGTTTATGGGCAGCGGGTCTAGCGGGGTACGAGCAGTACTTC.

The chain combines TRBV9 with TRBJ2-2; 9 bases fit TRBD2. Germline V gives CDR1 SGDLS, CDR2 YYNGEE. This CDR3 is built from 14 residues. With V trimmed by 3 bases and J by 7 bases, 4 bases remained unmatched. CDR3 bases: TGTGCCAGCAGCGCGGGACTAGCCGGCGGGGAGCTGTTTTTT. Encoded protein: CASSAGLAGGELFF.

This rearrangement joins TRBV9 to TRBJ2-2, with D unresolved. CDR3 length equals 14 residues. Deletions cut 5 bases from V and 4 bases from J, with 12 bases between. From germline, CDR1 is SGDLS and CDR2 YYNGEE. As DNA, the CDR3 is TGTGCCAGCAGGCGGTCCGAAAGCACCGGGGAGCTGTTTTTT. Translated, it gives CASRRSESTGELFF. Full variable domain (remainder filled in from reference TRBV9 and TRBJ2-2): DSGVTQTPKHLITATGQRVTLRCSPRSGDLSVYWYQQSLDQGLQFLIQYYNGEERAKGNILERFSAQQFPDLHSELNLSSLELGDSALYFCASRRSESTGELFFGEGSRLTVL.

This clone was observed once. V gene TRBV9 combines with J gene TRBJ2-1; 9 bases are a match to TRBD2. V gave up 0 bases and J gave up 1 base; unmatched junction bases: 5. The CDR3 sequence is 17 residues long. Germline V lookup: CDR1 SGDLS, CDR2 YYNGEE. The CDR3 DNA is TGTGCCAGCAGCGTAGGCGGGAGGGCACGATCCTACAATGAGCAGTTCTTC. It encodes CASSVGGRARSYNEQFF.

The chain has TRBV13 and TRBJ2-1; 8 nucleotides match TRBD1. Trimming removed 0 bases from V and 8 bases from J; junction bases left unmatched: 9. This CDR3 contains 16 residues. In germline, CDR1 is PRHDT, CDR2 FYEKMQ (reference sequence). CDR3 sequence (DNA): TGTGCCAGCAGCTTAGGCCGGGACAGGAGGAGCGATGAGCAGTTCTTC. This codes for CASSLGRDRRSDEQFF.

The chain is built from TRBV28 and TRBJ2-2; 7 bases fit TRBD1. J gave up 4 bases and V 8 bases, and 4 bases lay outside the gene matches. This CDR3 has 13 amino acids. Germline V gene lookup returns CDR1 MDHEN and CDR2 SYDVKM. CDR3 residues: CASPDRVTGELFF. DNA for the CDR3: TGTGCCAGCCCAGACAGGGTCACCGGGGAGCTGTTTTTT.

The chain joins TRBV28 to TRBJ2-7; 8 nucleotides line up with TRBD2. V lost 6 bases and J lost 3; bases outside the gene matches: 10. The CDR3 length is 15 residues. Germline CDR1 and CDR2: MDHEN and SYDVKM. In DNA form, the CDR3 reads TGTGCCAGCAGCTCGGGGGGGCCGTCCCTCTACGAGCAGTACTTC. Its translation is CASSSGGPSLYEQYF.